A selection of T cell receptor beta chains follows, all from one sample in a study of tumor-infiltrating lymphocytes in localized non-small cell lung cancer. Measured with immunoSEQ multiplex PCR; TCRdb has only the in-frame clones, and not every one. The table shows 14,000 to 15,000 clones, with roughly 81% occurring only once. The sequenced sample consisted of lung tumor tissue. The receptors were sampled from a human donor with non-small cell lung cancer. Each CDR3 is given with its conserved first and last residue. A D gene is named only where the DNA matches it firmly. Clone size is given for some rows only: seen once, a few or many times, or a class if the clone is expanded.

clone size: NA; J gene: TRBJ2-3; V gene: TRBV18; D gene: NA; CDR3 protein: CASSPLDGLGGDTQYF; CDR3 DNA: TGTGCCAGCTCACCCCTCGACGGGCTGGGGGGAGATACGCAGTATTTT
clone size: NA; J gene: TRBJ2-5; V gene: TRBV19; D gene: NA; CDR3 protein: CASSTPSVKTQYF; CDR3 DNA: TGTGCCAGTAGTACACCTAGCGTGAAGACCCAGTACTTC
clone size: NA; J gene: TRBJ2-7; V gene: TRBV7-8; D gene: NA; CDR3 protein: CASSPREWWEDAYEQYF; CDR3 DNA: TGTGCCAGCAGCCCCCGAGAATGGTGGGAGGATGCCTACGAGCAGTACTTC
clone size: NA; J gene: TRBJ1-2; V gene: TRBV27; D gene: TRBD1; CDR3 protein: CASSNTGGGYTF; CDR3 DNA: TGTGCCAGCAGTAACACAGGGGGTGGCTACACCTTC
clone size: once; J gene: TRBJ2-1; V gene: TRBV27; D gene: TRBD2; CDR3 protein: CASTTYPFSGRSDEQFF; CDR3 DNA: TGTGCCAGCACCACCTACCCCTTTAGCGGGAGGAGCGATGAGCAGTTCTTC
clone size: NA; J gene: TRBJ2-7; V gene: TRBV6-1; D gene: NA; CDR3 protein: CASSEYLVGGGAEQYF; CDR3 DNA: TGTGCCAGCAGTGAATATTTGGTCGGAGGGGGCGCGGAGCAGTACTTC
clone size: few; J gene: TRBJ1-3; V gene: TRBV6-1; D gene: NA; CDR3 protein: CASRTRASGNTIYF; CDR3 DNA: TGTGCCAGCAGGACGCGTGCCTCTGGAAACACCATATATTTT
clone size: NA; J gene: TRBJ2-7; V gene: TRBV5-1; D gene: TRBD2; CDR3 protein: CASSLAGTSGAEQYF; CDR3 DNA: TGCGCCAGCAGCTTGGCCGGGACTAGCGGGGCCGAGCAGTACTTC
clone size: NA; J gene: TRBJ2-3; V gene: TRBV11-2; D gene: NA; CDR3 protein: CASSRGAPGPDTQYF; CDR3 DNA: TGTGCCAGCAGCCGGGGAGCACCCGGGCCAGATACGCAGTATTTT
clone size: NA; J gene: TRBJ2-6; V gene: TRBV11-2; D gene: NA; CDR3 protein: CASSRATGANVLTF; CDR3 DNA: TGTGCCAGCAGCCGCGCTACCGGGGCCAACGTCCTGACTTTC
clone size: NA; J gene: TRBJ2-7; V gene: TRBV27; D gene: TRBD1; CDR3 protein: CASSLSRGPHEQYF; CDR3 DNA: TGTGCCAGCAGTTTATCCAGGGGGCCTCACGAGCAGTACTTC
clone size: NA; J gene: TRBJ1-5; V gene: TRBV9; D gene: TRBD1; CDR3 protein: CASSPGGTENQPQHF; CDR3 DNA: TGTGCCAGCAGCCCGGGAGGGACAGAGAATCAGCCCCAGCATTTT
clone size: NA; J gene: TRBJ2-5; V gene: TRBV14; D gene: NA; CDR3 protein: CASRWTAADQETQYF; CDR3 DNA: TGTGCCAGCAGATGGACAGCGGCTGACCAAGAGACCCAGTACTTC
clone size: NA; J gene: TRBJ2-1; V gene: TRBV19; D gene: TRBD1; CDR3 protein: CASSRQGTLSYNEQFF; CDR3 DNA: TGTGCCAGTAGCCGACAGGGGACCCTCTCCTACAATGAGCAGTTCTTC
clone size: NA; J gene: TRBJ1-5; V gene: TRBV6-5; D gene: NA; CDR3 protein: CASNRARDSNQPQHF; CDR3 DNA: TGTGCCAGCAATAGGGCCAGGGATAGCAATCAGCCCCAGCATTTT
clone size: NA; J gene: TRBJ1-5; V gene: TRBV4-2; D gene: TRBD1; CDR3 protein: CASSHADRDSNQPQHF; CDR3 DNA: TGTGCCAGCAGCCATGCGGACAGGGACAGCAATCAGCCCCAGCATTTT
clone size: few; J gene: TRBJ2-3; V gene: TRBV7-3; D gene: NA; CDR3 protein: CASSQGARGSRDTQYF; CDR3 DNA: TGTGCCAGCAGTCAGGGGGCCCGCGGGAGTAGGGATACGCAGTATTTT
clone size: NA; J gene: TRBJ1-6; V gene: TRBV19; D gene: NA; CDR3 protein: CASQGSYNSPLHF; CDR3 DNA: TGTGCCAGTCAGGGTTCCTATAATTCACCCCTCCACTTT
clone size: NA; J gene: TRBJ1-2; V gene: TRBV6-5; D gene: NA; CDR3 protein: CASKQFNYGYTF; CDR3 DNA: TGTGCCAGCAAACAGTTTAACTATGGCTACACCTTC
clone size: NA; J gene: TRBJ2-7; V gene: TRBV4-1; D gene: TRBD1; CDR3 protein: CASSQGDRAYEQYF; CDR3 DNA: TGCGCCAGCAGCCAAGGGGACAGGGCCTACGAGCAGTACTTC
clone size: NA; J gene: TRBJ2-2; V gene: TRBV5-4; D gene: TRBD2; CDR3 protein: CASSGGTSGNTGELFF; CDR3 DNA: TGTGCCAGCAGCGGGGGGACTAGCGGGAACACCGGGGAGCTGTTTTTT
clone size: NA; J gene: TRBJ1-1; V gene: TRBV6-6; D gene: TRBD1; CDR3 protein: CASIPTGKGAEAFF; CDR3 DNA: TGTGCCAGCATCCCGACAGGGAAGGGAGCTGAAGCTTTCTTT
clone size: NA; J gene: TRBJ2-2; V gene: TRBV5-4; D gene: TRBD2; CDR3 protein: CASSLASGLNTGELFF; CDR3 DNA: TGTGCCAGCAGCTTGGCCTCGGGACTAAACACCGGGGAGCTGTTTTTT
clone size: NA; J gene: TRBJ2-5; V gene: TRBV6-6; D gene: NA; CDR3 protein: CASSHNTVVRETQYF; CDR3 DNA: TGTGCCAGCAGTCACAACACAGTGGTGCGGGAGACCCAGTACTTC
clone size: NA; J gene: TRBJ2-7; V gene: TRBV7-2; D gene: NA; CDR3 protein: CASSYTQTYEQYF; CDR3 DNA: TGTGCCAGCAGCTATACACAGACTTACGAGCAGTACTTC
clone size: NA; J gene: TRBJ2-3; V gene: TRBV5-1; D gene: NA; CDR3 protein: CASSLAGKSADTQYF; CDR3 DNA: TGCGCCAGCAGCTTGGCGGGGAAGTCGGCAGATACGCAGTATTTT
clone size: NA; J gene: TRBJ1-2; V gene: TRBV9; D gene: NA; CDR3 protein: CASSGIPPNYGYTF; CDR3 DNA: TGTGCCAGCAGCGGGATCCCCCCCAACTATGGCTACACCTTC
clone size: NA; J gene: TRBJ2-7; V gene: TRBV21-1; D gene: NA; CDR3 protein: CASSFRDRGTYEQYF; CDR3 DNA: TGTGCCAGCAGCTTCCGGGACAGGGGTACCTACGAGCAGTACTTC
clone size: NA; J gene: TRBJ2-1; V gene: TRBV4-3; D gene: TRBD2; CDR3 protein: CASSPGLAGGLIKDNEQFF; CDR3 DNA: TGCGCCAGCAGCCCCGGACTAGCGGGAGGGCTCATTAAGGACAATGAGCAGTTCTTC
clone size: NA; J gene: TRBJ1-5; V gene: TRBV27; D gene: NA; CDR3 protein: CASSLARHSNQPQHF; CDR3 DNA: TGTGCCAGCAGTTTAGCCAGACATAGCAATCAGCCCCAGCATTTT
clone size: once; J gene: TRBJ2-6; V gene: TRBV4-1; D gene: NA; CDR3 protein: CASSQRQEDSGANVLTF; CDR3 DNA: TGCGCCAGCAGCCAAAGACAGGAAGACTCTGGGGCCAACGTCCTGACTTTC
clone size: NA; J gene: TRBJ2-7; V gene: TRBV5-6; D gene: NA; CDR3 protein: CASSLAGRDYEQYF; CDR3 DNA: TGTGCCAGCAGCTTGGCCGGTCGAGACTACGAGCAGTACTTC